A single sample is the source of the 25 T cell receptor beta chains below, sequenced in a study of T cell responses to AZD1222 COVID-19 vaccine. Sequencing used immunoSEQ multiplex PCR; TCRdb keeps in-frame clones, though not all of them. The repertoire includes about 140,000 clones, 80% to 95% of them detected once, and roughly 2.2% sits in the top ten. Sequences were derived from peripheral blood, sampled on day 0 of AZD1222 vaccination. The receptors originated from an adult in good health.

V and J are TRBV5-7 and TRBJ1-2; 11 nucleotides agree with TRBD1. TRBV5-7 is an ORF for which the function is uncertain. The CDR3 runs to 15 residues. J gave up 3 bases and V 3 bases, and 4 bases lay outside the gene matches. CDR3 sequence (DNA): TGTGCCAGCAGCTATGGACAGGGGGCCTACTATGGCTACACCTTC. This sequence encodes CASSYGQGAYYGYTF.

Here the CDR3 reads CASSLGDRVNEQFF. CDR3 nucleotides: TGCGCCAGCAGCTTGGGGGACAGGGTAAATGAGCAGTTCTTC. This chain uses TRBV5-1 with TRBJ2-1, with 9 bases lining up with TRBD1. The CDR3 loop spans 14 amino acids. Germline CDR1 and CDR2: SGHRS and YFSETQ. Trimming removed 0 bases from V and 7 bases from J; junction bases left unmatched: 2.

The sample holds one count of this clone. The chain carries TRBV6-5 and TRBJ2-3, with D tentatively TRBD1 (6 bases). Looked up from germline, CDR1 is MNHEY and CDR2 is SVGAGI. This CDR3 is built from 13 residues. Trimming pared 6 bases from V and 4 bases from J, leaving 11 bases between. The CDR3 DNA reads as TGTGCCAGCAGAACAGGGCTTGCAGATACGCAGTATTTT. The encoded protein is CASRTGLADTQYF.

The chain employs TRBV27 and TRBJ1-5, with D maybe TRBD1 (5 bases). Trimming removed 4 bases at V and 6 bases at J, with 13 bases between. The germline V gene encodes CDR1 MNHEY and CDR2 SMNVEV (reference sequence). The CDR3 has 14 amino acids. The DNA for the CDR3 is TGTGCCAGCAGTTACAGGTATGGACGTCAGCCCCAGCATTTT. It codes for CASSYRYGRQPQHF.

The chain carries TRBV19 and TRBJ1-2; D gene unclear. Germline lookup yields CDR1 LNHDA and CDR2 SQIVND (reference sequence). This CDR3 is built from 12 residues. V was trimmed by 10 bases and J by 5 bases, leaving 14 bases between them. The CDR3: CATSSGGYGYTF. CDR3 nucleotide sequence: TGTGCCACCTCGTCGGGCGGGTATGGCTACACCTTC.

The gene calls are TRBV5-1 and TRBJ2-5; D may match TRBD1 or TRBD2 (5 bases each). The germline V and J ends were trimmed by 0 bases and 5 bases, with 14 bases remaining between them. In germline, CDR1 is SGHRS, CDR2 YFSETQ. The CDR3 spans 15 residues. CDR3 bases: TGCGCCAGCAGCTTGGGAACGGGGCCAAGGGAGACCCAGTACTTC. Translation gives CASSLGTGPRETQYF.

This chain links TRBV7-8 with TRBJ2-5, with D unclear. The germline CDR1 and CDR2 sequences are SGHVS and FQNEAQ. The CDR3 has 13 amino acids. Between the trimmed V and J ends, which lost 2 bases and 4 bases, there was a span of 8 bases. CDR3 nucleotide sequence: TGTGCCAGCAGCTTAAGGGTTGGAGAGACCCAGTACTTC. Amino acids: CASSLRVGETQYF.

The chain's CDR3 is CASSWGGELFF. The CDR3 nucleotides read TGTGCCAGTAGTTGGGGCGGGGAGCTGTTTTTT. This chain uses TRBV19 with TRBJ2-2; D ambiguous. The CDR3 runs 11 residues. Trimming pared 5 bases from V and 7 bases from J, leaving 5 bases between. Germline V CDR1 and CDR2: LNHDA, SQIVND (reference sequence).

CDR3 sequence (DNA): TGCGCCAGCAGTGACAGGGGGCCCCTCATTTACCAAGAGACCCAGTACTTC. Translated, it gives CASSDRGPLIYQETQYF. V gene TRBV10-1 combines with J gene TRBJ2-5; the match to TRBD1 covers 8 bases. The germline gives CDR1 WNHNN, CDR2 SYGVQD (reference sequence). Germline trimming cut 3 bases from V and 0 bases from J; bases unmatched to any gene: 9. This CDR3 is built from 17 residues.

The V and J genes are TRBV6-5 and TRBJ1-3; TRBD1 aligns across 7 bases. Germline loops: CDR1 MNHEY, CDR2 SVGAGI. Losses at the gene ends were 4 bases for V and 0 bases for J; bases not matched to a gene: 3. The CDR3 extends over 15 amino acids. CDR3 DNA: TGTGCCAGCAGTTCAGGGACAGCCTCTGGAAACACCATATATTTT. Translated, it gives CASSSGTASGNTIYF.

This CDR3 reads CASSLAYDQPQHF. In nucleotides, the CDR3 is TGCGCCAGCAGCTTGGCCTACGATCAGCCCCAGCATTTT. The rearrangement links TRBV5-1 to TRBJ1-5; no clear D gene. CDR3 length: 13 amino acids. The V gene's germline CDR1 is SGHRS and CDR2 YFSETQ. The V and J ends lost 0 bases and 5 bases respectively, with 6 bases between them.

The chain carries TRBV18 and TRBJ2-3; the match to TRBD2 covers 11 bases. V lost 0 bases and J lost 6; bases outside the gene matches: 5. The CDR3 loop spans 16 amino acids. The germline V gene encodes CDR1 KGHSH and CDR2 LQKENI. In nucleotides, the CDR3 is TGTGCCAGCTCACCACCATCACTAGCGGGAGTGGATACGCAGTATTTT. Translated, it gives CASSPPSLAGVDTQYF.

The CDR3 DNA sequence: TGTGCCAGCAGTGGAAACGCAGGGGGGAATTCACCCCTCCACTTT. It codes for CASSGNAGGNSPLHF. The rearrangement uses TRBV6-4 and TRBJ1-6; 7 positions agree with TRBD1. This CDR3 has 15 residues. V was clipped by 4 bases and J by 7 bases; unmatched bases: 7. Germline V CDR1 and CDR2: MRHNA, SNTAGT.

This chain connects TRBV6-5 to TRBJ2-5; tentative D call: TRBD2 (6 bases). V was shortened by 6 bases and J by 1 base, with 12 bases between the two germline ends. Germline V gene sequence: CDR1 MNHEY, CDR2 SVGAGI. The CDR3 consists of 14 residues. The DNA for the CDR3 is TGTGCCAGCAGCAACCTAGCGACCCAAGAGACCCAGTACTTC. Amino acid sequence: CASSNLATQETQYF.

The sample holds one count of this clone. The gene calls are TRBV6-5 and TRBJ2-7; D uncertain. The CDR3 totals 15 residues. Germline lookup yields CDR1 MNHEY and CDR2 SVGAGI. The V gene lost 2 bases and the J gene lost 0 bases, with 11 bases spanning the gap. The CDR3 DNA reads TGTGCCAGCAGTTACGGCCCTACGAGCTCCTACGAGCAGTACTTC. The encoded protein is CASSYGPTSSYEQYF.

The CDR3 DNA follows: TGTGCCAGCTCGGGACTAGGAGGATCAGATACGCAGTATTTT. Translation gives CASSGLGGSDTQYF. J is TRBJ2-3 and V is TRBV28; 8 bases are shared with TRBD2. V lost 8 bases to trimming and J lost 4 bases; unmatched junction nucleotides: 8. Germline CDR1 and CDR2: MDHEN and SYDVKM. This CDR3 has 14 amino acids.

The chain combines TRBV27 with TRBJ1-6; TRBD1 matches at 8 bases. Trimming cost V 3 bases and J 9 bases; bases outside gene matches: 4. The CDR3 totals 14 residues. CDR1 is MNHEY and CDR2 is SMNVEV in the germline V gene (reference sequence). CDR3 sequence (DNA): TGTGCCAGCAGTTTCGGGACAGGTGGTTCACCCCTCCACTTT. Residues: CASSFGTGGSPLHF.

The V call is TRBV19, the J call TRBJ1-5, with D uncertain. The CDR3 is 14 residues long. The V gene's germline CDR1 is LNHDA and CDR2 SQIVND (reference sequence). Deletions cut 1 base from V and 7 bases from J, with 11 bases between. As DNA, the CDR3 is TGTGCCAGTAGTATAGGTGACCGGGCCCAGCCCCAGCATTTT. This translates into CASSIGDRAQPQHF.

The chain carries TRBV28 and TRBJ1-5; 7 nucleotides line up with TRBD1. Trimming took 5 bases from V and 2 from J; bases not matched to a gene: 12. Germline V lookup: CDR1 MDHEN, CDR2 SYDVKM. The CDR3 sequence is 17 residues long. CDR3 region: CASSTDRFPYGNQPQHF. For the CDR3, the DNA is TGTGCCAGCAGTACGGACAGGTTTCCCTATGGCAATCAGCCCCAGCATTTT.

The chain couples TRBV15 to TRBJ1-2, with 11 bases fitting TRBD1. The ends lost 0 bases at V and 7 bases at J; junction bases unmatched: 10. CDR1 is LNHNV, CDR2 YYDKDF, per germline (reference sequence). The CDR3 loop spans 17 amino acids. Here the CDR3 DNA reads TGTGCCACCAGCAGAGACCCCGGGACAGGGGGATTAGGTGGCTACACCTTC. Amino acids: CATSRDPGTGGLGGYTF.

DNA for the CDR3: TGTGCCAGTAGGGCACTAGCGGGGGCCGAGCAGTTCTTC. Amino acid sequence: CASRALAGAEQFF. This chain joins TRBV19 and TRBJ2-1; 11 bases are shared with TRBD2. The J segment lost 10 bases and the V segment lost 6 bases, leaving 5 bases of the junction unmatched. The CDR3 length is 13 residues. The germline gives CDR1 LNHDA, CDR2 SQIVND (reference sequence).

This chain links TRBV7-8 with TRBJ1-6, with unresolved D. Germline CDR1 is SGHVS and CDR2 is FQNEAQ. This CDR3 is built from 15 residues. Trimming removed 2 bases at V and 6 bases at J, with 11 bases between. Here the CDR3 reads CASSLTGQLNSPLHF. In DNA, the CDR3 is TGTGCCAGCAGCTTAACCGGCCAGCTTAATTCACCCCTCCACTTT.

This sequence joins TRBV12-3 or TRBV12-4 and TRBJ1-1, with 7 bases fitting TRBD1. V dropped 6 bases and J dropped 1; count of bases not matched to a gene: 2. The CDR3 spans 13 residues. The CDR3 nucleotides read TGTGCCAGCAGCCGGGACAGGAACACTGAAGCTTTCTTT. Translation: CASSRDRNTEAFF.

This rearrangement joins TRBV2 to TRBJ2-5; D is unresolved. CDR1 and CDR2 from the germline V gene are SNHLY and FYNNEI. V lost 6 bases and J 5 bases, leaving 13 bases between the germline ends. The CDR3 is made up of 13 amino acids. This CDR3 reads CASRPPDRETQYF. DNA for the CDR3: TGTGCCAGCAGACCCCCTGACCGGGAGACCCAGTACTTC.

The gene calls are TRBV12-5 and TRBJ1-5; D is unclear. Trimming removed 4 bases at V and 6 bases at J, with 7 bases between. Germline V gene sequence: CDR1 LGHNT, CDR2 FRNRAP. The CDR3 spans 12 residues. This CDR3 reads CASGSLGQPQHF. CDR3 in DNA: TGTGCTAGTGGTTCCCTCGGTCAGCCCCAGCATTTT. Combining the CDR3 with reference TRBV12-5 and TRBJ1-5 gives the whole variable domain DARVTQTPRHKVTEMGQEVTMRCQPILGHNTVFWYRQTMMQGLELLAYFRNRAPLDDSGMPKDRFSAEMPDATLATLKIQPSEPRDSAVYFCASGSLGQPQHFGDGTRLSIL.